This T cell receptor (beta chain) was captured in a study of OX40 agonist ivuxolimab in advanced cancers. At the level of the study: From roughly 20 to 90 years was the age range, with a mean of around 56 years, and 65% to 90% were male. Partial responses, seen in three patients, involved one hepatocellular carcinoma and two cutaneous melanomas. Overall study findings and caveats: At 0.1-3.0 mg/kg, partial responders had clonal expansion among the lowest observed.

This clone was seen only once. What it binds is not known. TCRdb's copy holds only in-frame clones and misses some; the assay was immunoSEQ multiplex PCR. The profile covers roughly 60,000 clones, with about 85% appearing a single time and 4.7% taken by the ten largest. The sampling schedule covered blood at baseline, cycle 4 day 1, and cycle 7 day 1. There are 15 residues in the CDR3. Germline-derived CDR1 and CDR2 are MNHEY and SMNVEV (reference sequence). V was pared by 6 bases and J by 4 bases, with 7 bases of the junction left unmatched. The sequence derives from an adult with an advanced solid tumor such as melanoma, head and neck, liver or kidney cancer. The chain links TRBV27 to TRBJ2-7; TRBD1 agrees at 12 bases. This specimen consisted of CD4+ or CD8+ T cells sorted from blood, obtained in a trial of the OX40 agonist ivuxolimab. In DNA form, the CDR3 reads TGTGCCAGCAGACCTCCGGGACAGGGGGCTTACGAGCAGTACTTC. Its protein is CASRPPGQGAYEQYF.